This entry lists 30 T cell receptor beta chains sequenced from one sample in a study of TIL therapy for anti-PD-1-resistant metastatic lung cancer. The libraries were made with immunoSEQ v3. The repertoire was sequenced with immunoSEQ multiplex PCR; TCRdb's copy has only in-frame clones and lacks some. The table shows roughly 58,000 clones, with about 81% occurring only once. Time point of the sample: pre-treatment sample, taken before nivolumab and TIL therapy. The sample was blood, taken at baseline. These receptor sequences come from a person between 25 and 80 years old with non-small cell lung cancer.

In nucleotides, the CDR3 is TGTGCCAGCAGCCCACAGGGGCGTCGTGGCTACACCTTC. Amino acids: CASSPQGRRGYTF. The J gene is TRBJ1-2, the V gene TRBV7-8; 7 nucleotides match TRBD1. V was pared by 5 bases and J by 7 bases, with 7 bases of the junction left unmatched. This CDR3 is 13 amino acids long. The germline V gene encodes CDR1 SGHVS and CDR2 FQNEAQ.

This clone was detected only a few times. This rearrangement joins TRBV7-9 to TRBJ1-5; a possible D gene is TRBD1 (5 bases). Germline CDR1 reads SEHNR; CDR2 reads FQNEAQ (reference sequence). The CDR3 runs 13 residues. Trimming took off 10 bases at V and 3 bases at J, with 13 bases between the two ends. CDR3 DNA: TGTGCCACCACTCGAGGGGACAATCAGCCCCAGCATTTT. Translating gives CATTRGDNQPQHF.

The chain joins TRBV7-9 to TRBJ2-7; tentative D call: TRBD1 (6 bases). The germline V gene has CDR1 SEHNR and CDR2 FQNEAQ (reference sequence). V shed 4 bases and J shed 1 base, with 11 bases lying between them. This CDR3 has 14 residues. CDR3 protein: CASSSSTGSYEQYF. Written as DNA, the CDR3 is TGTGCCAGCAGCTCGTCTACAGGGTCCTACGAGCAGTACTTC.

The chain combines TRBV28 with TRBJ2-3; no clear D. The CDR3 length is 15 residues. Trimming pared 5 bases from V and 4 bases from J, leaving 16 bases between. CDR1 MDHEN and CDR2 SYDVKM come from the germline V gene. CDR3 protein: CASSPAPSPPDTQYF. For the CDR3, the DNA is TGTGCCAGCAGTCCCGCCCCGAGCCCCCCAGATACGCAGTATTTT.

The table lists this clone with a few counts. The chain joins TRBV4-2 to TRBJ1-2; the D gene is possibly TRBD1 (6 bases). This CDR3 is built from 17 residues. The V and J ends lost 0 bases and 0 bases respectively, with 14 bases between them. The germline V gene encodes CDR1 LGHNA and CDR2 YNFKEQ. Written as DNA, the CDR3 is TGTGCCAGCAGCCAAGAGGGGGGGGCCAGAGCTAACTATGGCTACACCTTC. As protein: CASSQEGGARANYGYTF.

This chain joins TRBV2 and TRBJ1-2; maybe TRBD1 (5 bases). The germline CDR1 and CDR2 sequences are SNHLY and FYNNEI. Trimming took 7 bases from V and 8 from J, leaving 23 bases between them. This CDR3 has 15 amino acids. This chain's CDR3 is CASTHSGALSGGYTF. In nucleotides, the CDR3 is TGTGCCAGCACTCACTCCGGGGCCCTATCCGGGGGCTACACCTTC. The full variable domain, with the rest looked up from reference TRBV2 and TRBJ1-2, is EPEVTQTPSHQVTQMGQEVILRCVPISNHLYFYWYRQILGQKVEFLVSFYNNEISEKSEIFDDQFSVERPDGSNFTLKIRSTKLEDSAMYFCASTHSGALSGGYTFGSGTRLTVV.

The chain joins TRBV5-6 to TRBJ2-1; 7 bases align to TRBD1. Germline V gives CDR1 SGHDT, CDR2 YYEEEE. After removal of 2 bases from V and 6 bases from J, the junction contained 8 bases not matched to a gene. The CDR3 has 15 residues. This CDR3 reads CASSFEGYRGNEQFF. The CDR3 DNA sequence: TGTGCCAGCAGCTTCGAGGGCTACAGGGGCAATGAGCAGTTCTTC.

The V call is TRBV15, the J call TRBJ2-6; 8 positions match TRBD1. The V and J ends lost 1 base and 2 bases, in that order; junction bases with no gene match: 1. The CDR3 has 16 amino acids. Germline CDR1 LNHNV, CDR2 YYDKDF (reference sequence). CDR3 in amino acids: CATSRAQGAGANVLTF. In DNA form, the CDR3 reads TGTGCCACCAGCAGAGCACAGGGGGCTGGGGCCAACGTCCTGACTTTC. Supplemented by reference TRBV15 and TRBJ2-6, the full variable domain reads DAMVIQNPRYQVTQFGKPVTLSCSQTLNHNVMYWYQQKSSQAPKLLFHYYDKDFNNEADTPDNFQSRRPNTSFCFLDIRSPGLGDTAMYLCATSRAQGAGANVLTFGAGSRLTVL.

The chain is built from TRBV7-9 and TRBJ1-4; 8 bases match TRBD1. The CDR3 sequence is 16 residues long. The germline CDR1 and CDR2 sequences are SEHNR and FQNEAQ (reference sequence). Losses at the gene ends were 3 bases for V and 0 bases for J; bases not matched to a gene: 3. CDR3 residues: CASSLNRGATNEKLFF. Written as DNA, the CDR3 is TGTGCCAGCAGCTTGAACAGGGGGGCAACTAATGAAAAACTGTTTTTT.

The chain links TRBV29-1 to TRBJ1-4, with D possibly matching TRBD1 (5 bases). V was clipped by 7 bases and J by 8 bases, with 14 bases between them. CDR1 is SQVTM and CDR2 is ANQGSEA in the germline V gene. This CDR3 has 12 residues. In DNA, the CDR3 is TGCAGCGGGGGCTGGAGGAAGGAAAAACTGTTTTTT. Amino acid sequence: CSGGWRKEKLFF. The entire variable domain, with the rest obtained from reference TRBV29-1 and TRBJ1-4, is as follows: SAVISQKPSRDICQRGTSLTIQCQVDSQVTMMFWYRQQPGQSLTLIATANQGSEATYESGFVIDKFPISRPNLTFSTLTVSNMSPEDSSIYLCSGGWRKEKLFFGSGTQLSVL.

This clone has only a few counts. The chain links TRBV7-9 to TRBJ2-7; D call uncertain. Trimming pared 1 base from V and 0 bases from J, leaving 7 bases between. The CDR3 extends over 14 amino acids. Germline-derived CDR1 and CDR2 are SEHNR and FQNEAQ (reference sequence). CDR3 nucleotides: TGTGCCAGCAGCTTAGGCTGGGACTCCTACGAGCAGTACTTC. Residues: CASSLGWDSYEQYF.

The V gene is TRBV27, the J gene TRBJ2-5, with 9 bases fitting TRBD1. Trimming at V came to 6 bases and at J to 9 bases, leaving 8 bases not matched to a gene. Germline V gene lookup returns CDR1 MNHEY and CDR2 SMNVEV (reference sequence). CDR3 length: 13 amino acids. This CDR3 reads CASSLTGGTAQYF. Here the CDR3 DNA reads TGTGCCAGCAGCTTAACAGGGGGCACGGCCCAGTACTTC.

This chain links TRBV7-6 with TRBJ1-3, with no clear D. V was pared by 6 bases and J by 1 base, with 13 bases between. Looked up from germline, CDR1 is SGHVS and CDR2 is FNYEAQ. The CDR3 runs to 15 residues. This chain's CDR3 is CASSPPGFSGNTIYF. For the CDR3, the DNA is TGTGCCAGCAGTCCTCCGGGGTTTTCTGGAAACACCATATATTTT.

The chain links TRBV6-5 to TRBJ1-6; D not certain. Trimming removed 0 bases from V and 5 bases from J, with 5 bases in between. The CDR3 runs 14 residues. Germline CDR1 reads MNHEY; CDR2 reads SVGAGI. The CDR3 spells CASSYSANNSPLHF. As DNA, the CDR3 is TGTGCCAGCAGTTACTCAGCGAATAATTCACCCCTCCACTTT.

The rearrangement joins TRBV4-1 to TRBJ2-1; the D gene is possibly TRBD2 (5 bases). The CDR3 is made up of 15 amino acids. The germline V gene encodes CDR1 MGHRA and CDR2 YSYEKL. V lost 5 bases to trimming and J lost 0 bases, with 11 bases between them. As DNA, the CDR3 is TGCGCCAGCAGCTGGACTGCGAGCTCCTACAATGAGCAGTTCTTC. Residues: CASSWTASSYNEQFF.

The chain is built from TRBV2 and TRBJ2-7; D gene uncertain. The V end lost 5 bases, the J end lost 3 bases, and 17 bases lay between the germline ends. The CDR3 spans 15 residues. Germline lookup yields CDR1 SNHLY and CDR2 FYNNEI. The CDR3 coding sequence is TGTGCCAGCAGTCCCCAGGTTTTTGGCATCTACGAGCAGTACTTC. Protein: CASSPQVFGIYEQYF.

This clone occurred once. The V gene is TRBV7-8, the J gene TRBJ2-7; TRBD1 matches 9 bases. CDR1 is SGHVS, CDR2 FQNEAQ, per germline. The CDR3 sequence is 17 residues long. Losses at the gene ends were 4 bases for V and 0 bases for J; bases not matched to a gene: 10. The CDR3 DNA follows: TGTGCCAGCAGCTACCCGGACAGGGGAAGGAGCTCCTACGAGCAGTACTTC. Amino acid sequence: CASSYPDRGRSSYEQYF.

V is TRBV6-5 and J is TRBJ1-1; D uncertain. Trimming took off 8 bases at V and 3 bases at J, with 16 bases between the two ends. The length of the CDR3 is 14 residues. Per the germline V gene, CDR1 is MNHEY and CDR2 is SVGAGI. CDR3 bases: TGTGCCAGCCGAACTGGGCCTAGGGACACTGAAGCTTTCTTT. Protein: CASRTGPRDTEAFF.

CDR3 coding DNA: TGTGCCAGCAGTGAATCGGGGGTGTACACCGGGGAGCTGTTTTTT. It yields the protein CASSESGVYTGELFF. V and J are TRBV2 and TRBJ2-2; perhaps TRBD2 as D (6 bases). Germline values: CDR1 SNHLY, CDR2 FYNNEI. Trimming cost V 2 bases and J 3 bases, with 10 bases left between them. The CDR3 spans 15 residues.

This chain connects TRBV27 to TRBJ2-1, with TRBD2 matching 10 bases. CDR1 MNHEY and CDR2 SMNVEV come from the germline V gene (reference sequence). J was trimmed by 5 bases and V by 6 bases; bases with no gene match: 7. The CDR3 contains 15 residues. CDR3 sequence: CASSLSGRRNNEQFF. In DNA form, the CDR3 reads TGTGCCAGCAGCCTTAGCGGGAGGAGGAACAATGAGCAGTTCTTC.

This rearrangement joins TRBV9 to TRBJ1-6; a weak D match, TRBD1 (5 bases). The V gene's germline CDR1 is SGDLS and CDR2 YYNGEE. Trimming pared 4 bases from V and 10 bases from J, leaving 12 bases between. This CDR3 contains 13 residues. The CDR3 sequence: CASSPQGSSPLHF. CDR3 DNA sequence: TGTGCCAGCAGCCCCCAGGGATCCTCACCCCTCCACTTT.

V is TRBV28 and J is TRBJ2-1; D may be TRBD2 (5 bases). Per the germline V gene, CDR1 is MDHEN and CDR2 is SYDVKM. CDR3 length: 14 amino acids. V lost 7 bases, J lost 7 bases, and 17 bases lay in between. The CDR3 DNA follows: TGTGCCAGCACCCCGCTGGGAGAATTGAATGAGCAGTTCTTC. Amino acid sequence: CASTPLGELNEQFF.

This clone was counted only a few times. The V and J genes are TRBV7-9 and TRBJ2-2; D is possibly TRBD1 or TRBD2 (5 bases each). The length of the CDR3 is 15 residues. The germline gives CDR1 SEHNR, CDR2 FQNEAQ (reference sequence). Trimming shortened V by 3 bases and J by 3 bases, and 11 bases separated the two germline ends. The CDR3 nucleotides are TGTGCCAGCAGCTTTCGGGGCAGGGACACCGGGGAGCTGTTTTTT. It codes for CASSFRGRDTGELFF.

A single count supports this clone. The V and J genes are TRBV19 and TRBJ2-1; D is perhaps TRBD2 (6 bases). V lost 7 bases and J 0 bases, leaving 10 bases between the germline ends. From germline, CDR1 is LNHDA and CDR2 SQIVND (reference sequence). The CDR3 spans 14 residues. The CDR3, as DNA: TGTGCCAGTAACGGCGGGGCCTCCTACAATGAGCAGTTCTTC. It codes for CASNGGASYNEQFF.

This clone has only one observation. V usage is TRBV18 and J usage is TRBJ1-4, with no clear D. V was clipped by 0 bases and J by 8 bases, with 7 bases between them. CDR3 length equals 13 residues. The germline CDR1 and CDR2 sequences are KGHSH and LQKENI. The chain's CDR3 is CASSPPPGEKLFF. The CDR3, as DNA: TGTGCCAGCTCACCACCGCCTGGAGAAAAACTGTTTTTT. The complete variable domain, with remaining parts taken from reference TRBV18 and TRBJ1-4, reads NAGVMQNPRHLVRRRGQEARLRCSPMKGHSHVYWYRQLPEEGLKFMVYLQKENIIDESGMPKERFSAEFPKEGPSILRIQQVVRGDSAAYFCASSPPPGEKLFFGSGTQLSVL.

This sequence joins TRBV7-3 and TRBJ1-2; D is perhaps TRBD1 (5 bases). V lost 5 bases, J lost 2 bases, and 18 bases lay in between. The CDR3 sequence is 16 residues long. Looked up from germline, CDR1 is SGHTA and CDR2 is FQGTGA. For the CDR3, the DNA is TGTGCCAGCAGCGAACAGCCGGGACCTAGAAACTATGGCTACACCTTC. Encoded protein: CASSEQPGPRNYGYTF. Full variable domain (rest looked up from reference TRBV7-3 and TRBJ1-2): GAGVSQTPSNKVTEKGKYVELRCDPISGHTALYWYRQSLGQGPEFLIYFQGTGAADDSGLPNDRFFAVRPEGSVSTLKIQRTERGDSAVYLCASSEQPGPRNYGYTFGSGTRLTVV.

The V gene is TRBV29-1, the J gene TRBJ2-1; D assignment may be TRBD1 or TRBD2 (5 bases each). V was cut by 7 bases and J by 2 bases, with 12 bases left in between. Germline-derived CDR1 and CDR2 are SQVTM and ANQGSEA. This CDR3 has 13 amino acids. In DNA, the CDR3 is TGCAGCGGGTGGGACGGGACCTACAATGAGCAGTTCTTC. Translated: CSGWDGTYNEQFF.

The chain uses TRBV4-3 and TRBJ1-2; a weak D match, TRBD1 (6 bases). Deletions cut 3 bases from V and 2 bases from J, with 13 bases between. The CDR3 runs to 15 residues. The germline V gene has CDR1 LGHNA and CDR2 YSLEER. CDR3 in amino acids: CASSQSLDRNYGYTF. The CDR3 nucleotides read TGCGCCAGCAGCCAGAGCTTGGACAGAAACTATGGCTACACCTTC.

This sequence joins TRBV18 and TRBJ2-7, with 8 bases matching TRBD1. The germline CDR1 and CDR2 sequences are KGHSH and LQKENI. V lost 3 bases to trimming and J lost 0 bases; unmatched junction nucleotides: 4. The CDR3 has 15 residues. The CDR3 DNA reads TGTGCCAGCTCACCCGTGGACAGGGCCTCCTACGAGCAGTACTTC. It yields the protein CASSPVDRASYEQYF.

The genes are TRBV10-1 and TRBJ2-3; a weak D match, TRBD1 (5 bases). Germline CDR1 and CDR2: WNHNN and SYGVQD (reference sequence). CDR3 length: 14 amino acids. V gave up 6 bases and J gave up 1 base, with 11 bases separating them. The CDR3 nucleotides are TGCGCCAGCAGCATTGACAGCCGCACAGATACGCAGTATTTT. It is translated as CASSIDSRTDTQYF.